This T cell receptor (beta chain) was sequenced for a study of T cell responses to AZD1222 COVID-19 vaccine. Study-wide results and caveats: Clonal diversity was possibly underestimated, and white British individuals and females predominated among donors. AZD1222 recipients seropositive at baseline numbered only 5 or 6. Breadth and depth of Spike-specific TCRs rose after two AZD1222 doses. Regions 160-218 and 743-854 dominated among vaccine-associated CD4 TCRs spanning spike.

Sequencing was performed with immunoSEQ multiplex PCR; in TCRdb, only in-frame clones are kept and a portion is missing. The data hold about 93,000 clones, with 70% to 90% observed a single time. The germline CDR1 and CDR2 sequences are SEHNR and FQNEAQ (reference sequence). V was shortened by 5 bases and J by 1 base, with 11 bases between the two germline ends. The CDR3 runs to 14 residues. Concerning this clone: What it binds is not known.

This receptor was identified in an adult in good health. The V and J genes are TRBV7-9 and TRBJ1-1; D may be TRBD1 (5 bases). The sample consisted of peripheral blood, taken on day 0 of AZD1222 vaccination. CDR3 residues: CASSPRGGNTEAFF. The CDR3 DNA is TGTGCCAGCAGCCCCCGGGGCGGGAACACTGAAGCTTTCTTT.